The source of this T cell receptor (beta chain) is a study of T cell changes during pregnancy in multiple sclerosis. Generated by immunoSEQ multiplex PCR, the TCRdb table keeps only in-frame clones and is missing some. The sample has tens of thousands of clones, 88% seen once. V was clipped by 5 bases and J by 5 bases; unmatched bases: 7. The CDR3 spans 15 residues. Looked up from germline, CDR1 is MNHEY and CDR2 is SVGAGI. This material consisted of CD8+ T cells from peripheral blood mononuclear cells, taken after pregnancy. The V gene is TRBV6-5, the J gene TRBJ2-5; 11 nucleotides line up with TRBD2. The TCR was taken from a female donor in good health, enrolled as a control in a pregnancy study. The CDR3 region is CASSPISGGAETQYF. As DNA, the CDR3 is TGTGCCAGCAGTCCGATTAGCGGGGGGGCCGAGACCCAGTACTTC.